Following are 23 T cell receptor beta chains from one sample sequenced in a study of control samples from healthy donors and cancer patients (dated by TCRdb to 2019 to 2021). Libraries were constructed by the immunoSEQ multiplex PCR assay. TCRdb carries this immuneACCESS record with in-frame sequences only. Its versions omit some clonotypes, under half of them owing to an unresolved V gene in the studies checked, with the rest unexplained. Counted in this sample were under 70,000 clones; approximately 95% of them appeared once. Of the sample, roughly 1.1% is held by the ten largest clones. The material sequenced was blood. These TCRs come from a woman between 18 and 30 years old in good health.

V usage is TRBV24-1 and J usage is TRBJ1-5, with D perhaps TRBD1 (5 bases). Per the germline V gene, CDR1 is KGHDR and CDR2 is SFDVKD. The CDR3 runs to 15 residues. The V gene lost 5 bases and the J gene lost 2 bases, with 12 bases spanning the gap. The CDR3 spells CATSVEGRGNQPQHF. In nucleotides, the CDR3 is TGTGCCACCAGTGTCGAGGGGCGCGGCAATCAGCCCCAGCATTTT.

The rearrangement links TRBV2 to TRBJ1-1; 7 bases fit TRBD1. CDR1 is SNHLY and CDR2 is FYNNEI in the germline V gene. J lost 1 base, V lost 5 bases, and 4 bases had no gene match. The CDR3 consists of 14 residues. The CDR3 sequence is CASSSPGGNTEAFF. The CDR3, as DNA: TGTGCCAGCAGTTCACCAGGGGGGAACACTGAAGCTTTCTTT.

V usage is TRBV21-1 and J usage is TRBJ2-4; the tabulated D call, TRBD2, remains unverified against the DNA. TRBV21-1 is an annotated pseudogene. The CDR3 is 18 residues long. The CDR3 here is CASSKALGGGLAKNIQYF. The CDR3, as DNA: TGTGCCAGCAGCAAAGCGCTAGGGGGGGGATTAGCCAAAAACATTCAGTACTTC.

V is TRBV7-2 and J is TRBJ1-1; the D gene is possibly TRBD1 (6 bases). CDR1 is SGHTA and CDR2 is FQGNSA in the germline V gene. The ends were cut back, 4 bases at V and 10 bases at J, with 16 bases in the middle. This CDR3 has 13 residues. The chain's CDR3 is CASSSAGAGGAFF. DNA for the CDR3: TGTGCCAGCAGCTCCGCAGGGGCCGGGGGAGCTTTCTTT. The full variable domain, its missing parts supplied by reference TRBV7-2 and TRBJ1-1, is GAGVSQSPSNKVTEKGKDVELRCDPISGHTALYWYRQSLGQGLEFLIYFQGNSAPDKSGLPSDRFSAERTGGSVSTLTIQRTQQEDSAVYLCASSSAGAGGAFFGQGTRLTVV.

The chain recombines TRBV12-5 with TRBJ1-2; possibly TRBD1 for D (5 bases). The CDR3 runs 14 residues. Trimming removed 0 bases at V and 7 bases at J, with 12 bases between. CDR1 and CDR2 (germline): LGHNT, FRNRAP. For the CDR3, the DNA is TGTGCTAGTGGTTTGGTTAGATGGGGGGGTGGCTACACCTTC. Translated: CASGLVRWGGGYTF.

The chain links TRBV7-9 to TRBJ2-3; D uncertain. Trimming stripped 2 bases from V and 2 bases from J, with 5 bases between. Germline CDR1 is SEHNR and CDR2 is FQNEAQ (reference sequence). This CDR3 is built from 13 residues. DNA of the CDR3: TGTGCCAGCAGCTTATGGGCCACAGATACGCAGTATTTT. This sequence encodes CASSLWATDTQYF.

The chain is built from TRBV12-3 or TRBV12-4 and TRBJ1-2; D is possibly TRBD1 (6 bases). V was shortened by 4 bases and J by 4 bases, with 10 bases between the two germline ends. The CDR3 consists of 13 residues. The CDR3 reads CASSWDNRYGYTF. CDR3 bases: TGTGCCAGCAGTTGGGACAATCGCTATGGCTACACCTTC.

The V and J genes are TRBV7-9 and TRBJ1-4, with 9 bases identical to TRBD1. This CDR3 region has 14 residues. Germline values: CDR1 SEHNR, CDR2 FQNEAQ (reference sequence). V lost 5 bases and J lost 8; bases outside the gene matches: 6. This CDR3 is CASSRQGEQEKLFF. The DNA for the CDR3 is TGTGCCAGCAGCCGACAGGGGGAACAGGAAAAACTGTTTTTT.

The chain joins TRBV5-1 to TRBJ1-1; unclear D gene. V was shortened by 1 base and J by 5 bases, with 6 bases between the two germline ends. This CDR3 has 12 residues. CDR1 and CDR2 (germline): SGHRS, YFSETQ. The CDR3 DNA sequence: TGCGCCAGCAGCTTGTCAGGTACTGAAGCTTTCTTT. This translates into CASSLSGTEAFF. The whole variable domain, filled in from reference TRBV5-1 and TRBJ1-1, reads KAGVTQTPRYLIKTRGQQVTLSCSPISGHRSVSWYQQTPGQGLQFLFEYFSETQRNKGNFPGRFSGRQFSNSRSEMNVSTLELGDSALYLCASSLSGTEAFFGQGTRLTVV.

V and J are TRBV28 and TRBJ1-1; 7 bases are a match to TRBD1. The CDR3 runs 14 residues. CDR1 is MDHEN, CDR2 SYDVKM, per germline. V dropped 6 bases and J dropped 7; count of bases not matched to a gene: 11. The CDR3 spells CASSQNRGTFEAFF. The CDR3 DNA reads as TGTGCCAGCAGCCAAAACAGGGGTACTTTTGAAGCTTTCTTT.

The chain joins TRBV7-9 to TRBJ2-1; D may match TRBD1 or TRBD2 (5 bases each). V was pared by 2 bases and J by 0 bases, with 11 bases between. This CDR3 contains 16 residues. Germline values: CDR1 SEHNR, CDR2 FQNEAQ (reference sequence). In DNA, the CDR3 is TGTGCCAGCAGCTTATTGGTGGGGGTCTCCTACAATGAGCAGTTCTTC. This sequence encodes CASSLLVGVSYNEQFF. The full variable domain, rest sourced from reference TRBV7-9 and TRBJ2-1, is DTGVSQNPRHKITKRGQNVTFRCDPISEHNRLYWYRQTLGQGPEFLTYFQNEAQLEKSRLLSDRFSAERPKGSFSTLEIQRTEQGDSAMYLCASSLLVGVSYNEQFFGPGTRLTVL.

V gene TRBV6-1 combines with J gene TRBJ2-7; D remains ambiguous. Germline loops: CDR1 MNHNS, CDR2 SASEGT. V dropped 0 bases and J dropped 4 bases, with 13 bases sitting between them. CDR3 length equals 15 residues. CDR3 DNA: TGTGCCAGCAGTGAAGCGCATCACAGCTCATACGAGCAGTACTTC. Its protein is CASSEAHHSSYEQYF.

The rearrangement links TRBV6-5 to TRBJ2-7; D perhaps matches TRBD1 (6 bases). The length of the CDR3 is 15 residues. V was cut by 6 bases and J by 1 base, with 16 bases left in between. CDR1 and CDR2 from the germline V gene are MNHEY and SVGAGI. CDR3 residues: CASSSNSGQSYEQYF. CDR3 in DNA: TGTGCCAGCAGCTCGAATTCCGGACAGTCCTACGAGCAGTACTTC.

The chain combines TRBV5-5 with TRBJ1-2, with TRBD1 identical over 9 bases. V trimming: 1 base; J trimming: 8 bases; junction bases outside the gene matches: 12. Per the germline V gene, CDR1 is SGHKS and CDR2 is YYEKEE (reference sequence). The CDR3 length is 16 residues. CDR3 residues: CASSLSPGQGVVGYTF. DNA for the CDR3: TGTGCCAGCAGCTTGTCTCCGGGACAGGGTGTAGTAGGCTACACCTTC.

Only one count was recorded for this clone. CDR3 DNA: TGTGCCAGCAGCCTGGACAGGGCGCCAGGAAACACCATATATTTT. This codes for CASSLDRAPGNTIYF. The chain recombines TRBV5-4 with TRBJ1-3, with 8 nucleotides matching TRBD1. Trimming removed 4 bases from V and 4 bases from J; junction bases left unmatched: 7. Germline lookup yields CDR1 SGHNT and CDR2 YYREEE (reference sequence). The CDR3 loop spans 15 amino acids.

J is TRBJ1-5 and V is TRBV29-1, with 7 bases lining up with TRBD1. The CDR3 has 14 residues. Germline lookup yields CDR1 SQVTM and CDR2 ANQGSEA. Losses at the gene ends were 6 bases for V and 3 bases for J; bases not matched to a gene: 8. The CDR3 protein is CSVSQGWPNQPQHF. CDR3 sequence (DNA): TGCAGCGTCTCACAGGGGTGGCCCAATCAGCCCCAGCATTTT.

The chain employs TRBV7-2 and TRBJ1-5; D is perhaps TRBD1 (6 bases). Germline V gene sequence: CDR1 SGHTA, CDR2 FQGNSA. Trimming took off 3 bases at V and 2 bases at J, with 8 bases between the two ends. The CDR3 contains 14 residues. The CDR3 sequence: CASSLGARNQPQHF. The CDR3 DNA reads as TGTGCCAGCAGCTTGGGGGCTCGCAATCAGCCCCAGCATTTT.

This clone turned up a few times. The chain joins TRBV6-1 to TRBJ1-1; no firm D call. CDR1 MNHNS and CDR2 SASEGT come from the germline V gene. Trimming took 2 bases from V and 6 from J, leaving 10 bases between them. CDR3 length: 13 residues. CDR3 in DNA: TGTGCCAGCAGTGAATACGTGTACCCTGAAGCTTTCTTT. It yields the protein CASSEYVYPEAFF.

The count of this clone is one. The chain joins TRBV4-2 to TRBJ1-4; 8 bases line up with TRBD1. Germline CDR1 is LGHNA and CDR2 is YNFKEQ. With V trimmed by 3 bases and J by 6 bases, 9 bases remained unmatched. The CDR3 is 16 amino acids. CDR3 loop: CASSHFPGQEDEKLFF. Here the CDR3 DNA reads TGTGCCAGCAGCCATTTCCCGGGACAGGAGGATGAAAAACTGTTTTTT.

CDR3 sequence: CASNQGKRFNQPQHF. In DNA form, the CDR3 reads TGTGCCAGCAACCAGGGAAAAAGATTCAATCAGCCCCAGCATTTT. The chain couples TRBV6-6 to TRBJ1-5, with a weak D call TRBD1 (5 bases). V gave up 7 bases and J gave up 3 bases, with 16 bases separating them. The CDR3 has 15 residues. Germline assignment: CDR1 MNHNY and CDR2 SVGAGI (reference sequence).

The chain combines TRBV3-1 (or the pseudogene TRBV3-2) with TRBJ2-2; no clear D gene. This CDR3 is built from 13 residues. Germline assignment: CDR1 LGHDT and CDR2 YNNKEL (reference sequence). Deletions cut 4 bases from V and 4 bases from J, with 7 bases between. The CDR3 sequence is CASSLPGTGELFF. As DNA, the CDR3 is TGTGCCAGCAGCCTCCCGGGCACCGGGGAGCTGTTTTTT.

J is TRBJ1-5 and V is TRBV6-2 or TRBV6-3, with D possibly TRBD1 on 5 matching bases. CDR1 is MNHEY and CDR2 is SVGEGT in the germline V gene. The V end lost 6 bases, the J end lost 0 bases, and 18 bases lay between the germline ends. The CDR3 length is 17 residues. In nucleotides, the CDR3 is TGTGCCAGCAGCCCTCCGCCAGGGTCTATTAGCAATCAGCCCCAGCATTTT. The encoded protein is CASSPPPGSISNQPQHF.

The rearrangement uses TRBV18 and TRBJ1-2; D remains ambiguous. Germline values: CDR1 KGHSH, CDR2 LQKENI. The CDR3 spans 13 residues. Trimming removed 3 bases from V and 3 bases from J, with 8 bases in between. The CDR3: CASSPSEDYGYTF. CDR3 in DNA: TGTGCCAGCTCACCCTCGGAGGACTATGGCTACACCTTC.